These 17 T cell receptor beta chains originate from one sample sequenced in a study of blood T cell repertoires in COVID-19. Assay: immunoSEQ multiplex PCR; the TCRdb copy retains only in-frame clones and omits some. The sample records 40,000 to 60,000 clones, 65% to 90% being singletons. Specimen: peripheral blood. Receptors were obtained from a human donor in a cohort sampled during active COVID-19.

The chain employs TRBV18 and TRBJ2-5; TRBD1 matches 9 bases. Germline V gene data show CDR1 as KGHSH and CDR2 as LQKENI. The CDR3 loop spans 14 amino acids. V was pared by 3 bases and J by 4 bases, with 3 bases of the junction left unmatched. CDR3 DNA: TGTGCCAGCTCACCTGGGACAGGGCGAGAGACCCAGTACTTC. It is translated as CASSPGTGRETQYF.

Written as DNA, the CDR3 is TGTGCCAGCAGCGATCCGACTAGCGGGGCCTTTGGTGAGCAGTTCTTC. Its translation: CASSDPTSGAFGEQFF. The chain links TRBV9 to TRBJ2-1; TRBD2 aligns across 11 bases. Germline V gene data show CDR1 as SGDLS and CDR2 as YYNGEE. The ends lost 3 bases at V and 9 bases at J; junction bases unmatched: 11. There are 16 residues in the CDR3.

The chain joins TRBV7-2 to TRBJ2-3; 7 positions match TRBD2. Trimming cost V 7 bases and J 9 bases; bases outside gene matches: 13. The length of the CDR3 is 14 residues. Germline V gene sequence: CDR1 SGHTA, CDR2 FQGNSA. The CDR3 sequence: CASKQPAGSSTQYF. The CDR3, as DNA: TGTGCCAGCAAGCAACCAGCGGGGTCGAGCACGCAGTATTTT. Based on the CDR3 plus reference TRBV7-2 and TRBJ2-3, the full variable domain is GAGVSQSPSNKVTEKGKDVELRCDPISGHTALYWYRQSLGQGLEFLIYFQGNSAPDKSGLPSDRFSAERTGGSVSTLTIQRTQQEDSAVYLCASKQPAGSSTQYFGPGTRLTVL.

The chain is built from TRBV4-1 and TRBJ2-1, with 7 bases identical to TRBD2. CDR1 is MGHRA and CDR2 is YSYEKL in the germline V gene. The CDR3 sequence is 16 residues long. V was clipped by 0 bases and J by 6 bases; unmatched bases: 8. The CDR3 coding sequence is TGCGCCAGCAGCCAAGATTCTAAGGGAGGGGTCAATGAGCAGTTCTTC. This encodes CASSQDSKGGVNEQFF.

This sequence joins TRBV7-9 and TRBJ1-1, with a tentative D call TRBD1 (5 bases). The CDR3 is made up of 12 amino acids. Germline CDR1 reads SEHNR; CDR2 reads FQNEAQ (reference sequence). The V end lost 3 bases, the J end lost 11 bases, and 13 bases lay between the germline ends. The CDR3: CASSLDQGGAFF. In DNA form, the CDR3 reads TGTGCCAGCAGCTTGGACCAGGGCGGCGCTTTCTTT. Using reference TRBV7-9 and TRBJ1-1 for the parts outside the CDR3, the full variable domain is DTGVSQNPRHKITKRGQNVTFRCDPISEHNRLYWYRQTLGQGPEFLTYFQNEAQLEKSRLLSDRFSAERPKGSFSTLEIQRTEQGDSAMYLCASSLDQGGAFFGQGTRLTVV.

The rearrangement links TRBV5-1 to TRBJ1-2; TRBD1 aligns across 7 bases. The CDR3 has 14 amino acids. Germline lookup yields CDR1 SGHRS and CDR2 YFSETQ. With 6 bases clipped from V and 5 bases from J, the junction kept 10 bases outside the gene matches. CDR3 sequence reads: CASTNSPGGYGYTF. CDR3 nucleotides: TGCGCCAGCACCAATTCCCCAGGGGGATATGGCTACACCTTC.

V and J are TRBV5-6 and TRBJ1-2, with 7 positions matching TRBD1. CDR1 is SGHDT and CDR2 is YYEEEE in the germline V gene. With 4 bases clipped from V and 6 bases from J, the junction kept 6 bases outside the gene matches. The CDR3 extends over 13 amino acids. CDR3: CASSRGTEHGYTF. CDR3 bases: TGTGCCAGCAGCCGGGGGACAGAACATGGCTACACCTTC.

The rearrangement joins TRBV7-9 to TRBJ2-5; TRBD1 is a possible D gene (6 bases). Trimming shortened V by 5 bases and J by 7 bases, and 14 bases separated the two germline ends. Germline V CDR1 and CDR2: SEHNR, FQNEAQ (reference sequence). The CDR3 length is 13 residues. CDR3 bases: TGTGCCAGCAGCCCTAGGGGGTATGGGACCCAGTACTTC. Protein product: CASSPRGYGTQYF.

The chain is built from TRBV19 and TRBJ1-1; TRBD1 matches 9 bases. The CDR3 runs 17 residues. The junction had 15 bases not matched to a gene; V was cut back by 10 bases and J by 0 bases. The germline CDR1 and CDR2 sequences are LNHDA and SQIVND (reference sequence). CDR3 residues: CATTPLTGGALNTEAFF. The CDR3 DNA reads TGTGCCACCACCCCCCTGACAGGGGGGGCGTTGAACACTGAAGCTTTCTTT.

This sequence joins TRBV7-9 and TRBJ2-7, with 9 positions matching TRBD2. CDR1 is SEHNR, CDR2 FQNEAQ, per germline (reference sequence). The CDR3 totals 18 residues. Trimming at V came to 1 base and at J to 1 base, leaving 11 bases not matched to a gene. The CDR3 coding sequence is TGTGCCAGCAGCTTAGGACTAGCGGCAACTTACGGGTCCTACGAGCAGTACTTC. It codes for CASSLGLAATYGSYEQYF.

The rearrangement joins TRBV5-1 to TRBJ2-5; possible D gene TRBD1, 5 bases. This CDR3 comprises 15 residues. Germline CDR1 and CDR2: SGHRS and YFSETQ. The V end was cut by 0 bases, the J end by 2 bases, with 11 bases between. As DNA, the CDR3 is TGCGCCAGCAGCTTGGAGAGCCCAGGGCAAGAGACCCAGTACTTC. It translates to CASSLESPGQETQYF.

This clone was recorded a few times. The chain recombines TRBV5-1 with TRBJ1-4; a possible D gene is TRBD1 (6 bases). The CDR3 loop spans 16 amino acids. Per the germline V gene, CDR1 is SGHRS and CDR2 is YFSETQ. Between the trimmed V and J ends, which lost 5 bases and 0 bases, there was a span of 14 bases. The CDR3 loop reads CASRFSQGPTNEKLFF. The CDR3 DNA reads TGCGCCAGCAGATTTTCTCAGGGGCCAACTAATGAAAAACTGTTTTTT.

This clone has just a few counts. This chain joins TRBV18 and TRBJ1-1; the D is unclear. The CDR3 is made up of 15 amino acids. Germline V CDR1 and CDR2: KGHSH, LQKENI. The germline V and J ends were trimmed by 2 bases and 1 base, with 11 bases remaining between them. CDR3 coding DNA: TGTGCCAGCTCACCAGGGCAGGCCCAGAACACTGAAGCTTTCTTT. Protein: CASSPGQAQNTEAFF.

This clone was recorded only once. The rearrangement uses TRBV11-3 and TRBJ1-1; possibly TRBD1 for D (5 bases). Looked up from germline, CDR1 is SGHNT and CDR2 is YENEEA. The CDR3 is 12 amino acids. V shed 3 bases and J shed 7 bases, with 9 bases lying between them. CDR3 in DNA: TGTGCCAGCAGCTTCGAAGGGGTTGAAGCTTTCTTT. Amino acids: CASSFEGVEAFF.

The chain recombines TRBV7-8 with TRBJ1-5, with D possibly being TRBD1 (5 bases). This CDR3 contains 14 residues. V lost 1 base and J lost 4, with 8 bases in between. CDR1 is SGHVS and CDR2 is FQNEAQ in the germline V gene. The DNA for the CDR3 is TGTGCCAGCAGCTTAGGGGGGGGGAATCAGCCCCAGCATTTT. It yields the protein CASSLGGGNQPQHF.

J is TRBJ1-1 and V is TRBV28, with D possibly TRBD1 on 5 matching bases. The CDR3 sequence is 14 residues long. V was shortened by 11 bases and J by 2 bases, with 18 bases between the two germline ends. The germline CDR1 and CDR2 sequences are MDHEN and SYDVKM. CDR3 amino acids: CAHASPGQNTEAFF. In DNA form, the CDR3 reads TGTGCCCACGCTTCCCCAGGGCAAAACACTGAAGCTTTCTTT.

The V gene is TRBV11-1, the J gene TRBJ2-7; TRBD1 might be the D (6 bases). Germline V gene sequence: CDR1 SGHAT, CDR2 FQDESV (reference sequence). CDR3 length: 13 residues. The V end lost 4 bases, the J end lost 1 base, and 8 bases lay between the germline ends. DNA for the CDR3: TGTGCCAGCAGCTCGGACAGATCCTACGAGCAGTACTTC. It codes for CASSSDRSYEQYF.